Listed here are 11 T cell receptor beta chains from one sample, sequenced in a study of cytomegalovirus exposure and HLA in healthy donors. Amplification used 60 Vbeta primers and 13 Jbeta primers. Profiling relied on immunoSEQ multiplex PCR, and the TCRdb table lists in-frame clones only, not all of them. The sample comprises about 38,000 clones, roughly 85% of which are singletons, and roughly an eighth rests with the top ten. The material sequenced was PBMCs. These receptors were obtained from a middle-aged woman in good health and CMV-seropositive.

This clone was found a few times. The J gene is TRBJ2-2, the V gene TRBV4-1, with D possibly TRBD2 on 5 matching bases. The CDR3 loop spans 15 amino acids. V was pared by 2 bases and J by 5 bases, with 12 bases between. The germline gives CDR1 MGHRA, CDR2 YSYEKL. CDR3 in amino acids: CASSQSGSGTGELFF. CDR3 nucleotides: TGCGCCAGCAGCCAATCGGGGAGCGGAACCGGGGAGCTGTTTTTT.

This clone was found once. V gene TRBV7-6 combines with J gene TRBJ2-3; TRBD1 matches at 11 bases. CDR1 is SGHVS, CDR2 FNYEAQ, per germline. Trimming removed 3 bases from V and 9 bases from J; junction bases left unmatched: 8. The CDR3 contains 15 residues. CDR3 sequence (DNA): TGTGCCAGCAGCTTTGGACAGGGGGCGCTTGGGACGCAGTATTTT. Translation: CASSFGQGALGTQYF.

J is TRBJ1-6 and V is TRBV19; the D is unclear. V gave up 2 bases and J gave up 7 bases, with 6 bases separating them. The CDR3 is 13 residues long. Germline-derived CDR1 and CDR2 are LNHDA and SQIVND (reference sequence). CDR3: CASSIIQNSPLHF. The CDR3 bases are TGTGCCAGTAGTATAATCCAGAATTCACCCCTCCACTTT.

The chain combines TRBV5-6 with TRBJ1-2; a weak D match, TRBD1 (6 bases). V lost 0 bases to trimming and J lost 8 bases, with 14 bases between them. The CDR3 has 14 residues. Germline V gene data show CDR1 as SGHDT and CDR2 as YYEEEE. CDR3 bases: TGTGCCAGCAGCTTGGTTTGGACACAGGGAGGCTACACCTTC. It encodes CASSLVWTQGGYTF.

The rearrangement joins TRBV4-1 to TRBJ1-2, with D possibly being TRBD1 (6 bases). The germline gives CDR1 MGHRA, CDR2 YSYEKL. The CDR3 is 14 residues long. V was cut by 3 bases and J by 2 bases, with 10 bases left in between. CDR3 nucleotides: TGCGCCAGCAGCCACGTCGACAGGAACTATGGCTACACCTTC. Translating gives CASSHVDRNYGYTF.

V is TRBV6-1 and J is TRBJ1-1, with 9 bases identical to TRBD1. Germline V CDR1 and CDR2: MNHNS, SASEGT. The ends lost 6 bases at V and 4 bases at J; junction bases unmatched: 3. This CDR3 contains 13 residues. CDR3 bases: TGTGCCAGCAGGGGGACAGGGCCCACTGAAGCTTTCTTT. Amino acids: CASRGTGPTEAFF.

The rearrangement uses TRBV29-1 and TRBJ2-5, with a possible D match to TRBD2 (6 bases). The V gene's germline CDR1 is SQVTM and CDR2 ANQGSEA. The CDR3 is made up of 12 amino acids. Trimming left V 6 bases short and J 3 bases short, with 11 bases between. CDR3 sequence: CSVSPGEETQYF. The CDR3 bases are TGCAGCGTATCGCCGGGAGAAGAGACCCAGTACTTC.

The rearrangement links TRBV10-3 to TRBJ1-6, with TRBD1 matching 7 bases. The V segment lost 10 bases and the J segment 9 bases; nucleotides outside the gene matches: 12. Germline lookup yields CDR1 ENHRY and CDR2 SYGVKD. This CDR3 comprises 14 residues. The CDR3 coding sequence is TGTGCCAGCAGACCGGGACAGCAAGGTTCACCCCTCCACTTT. This translates into CASRPGQQGSPLHF.

The genes are TRBV7-3 and TRBJ2-1, with D tentatively TRBD1 (6 bases). Germline CDR1 and CDR2: SGHTA and FQGTGA. Between the trimmed V and J ends, which lost 5 bases and 15 bases, there was a span of 20 bases. The CDR3 runs 13 residues. The CDR3: CASSPGDIFPMFF. The DNA for the CDR3 is TGTGCCAGCAGCCCCGGGGACATATTCCCCATGTTCTTC. Based on the CDR3 plus reference TRBV7-3 and TRBJ2-1, the full variable domain is GAGVSQTPSNKVTEKGKYVELRCDPISGHTALYWYRQSLGQGPEFLIYFQGTGAADDSGLPNDRFFAVRPEGSVSTLKIQRTERGDSAVYLCASSPGDIFPMFFGPGTRLTVL.

The chain combines TRBV30 with TRBJ2-5; 7 positions match TRBD2. The CDR3 totals 13 residues. Germline V lookup: CDR1 GTSNPN, CDR2 SVGIG (reference sequence). The ends lost 0 bases at V and 5 bases at J; junction bases unmatched: 3. The CDR3 loop reads CAWSVTSAETQYF. The CDR3 coding sequence is TGTGCCTGGAGTGTCACTAGCGCGGAGACCCAGTACTTC.

The sample holds a few counts of this clone. One base separates it from a far larger clone, so it is likely a read error. Other DNA sequences within the sample encode an identical CDR3. V gene TRBV10-3 combines with J gene TRBJ1-1; the D is unclear. V lost 2 bases and J 0 bases, leaving 10 bases between the germline ends. Germline V gene data show CDR1 as ENHRY and CDR2 as SYGVKD. The CDR3 length is 15 residues. In DNA, the CDR3 is TGTGCCATCAGTGAGGACGAGGGCCTGAACACTGAAGCTTTCTTT. It specifies CAISEDEGLNTEAFF.